A single sample gave rise to the 22 T cell receptor beta chains below, sequenced in a study of control samples from healthy donors and cancer patients. Profiling relied on immunoSEQ multiplex PCR, and the TCRdb table lists in-frame clones only, not all of them. The sample includes approximately 150,000 clones, 75% to 95% of them seen just once. What was sequenced was blood. These receptors originate from a man aged 25-40 years in good health.

The genes are TRBV4-1 and TRBJ2-1, with D perhaps matching TRBD1 or TRBD2 (5 bases each). The germline V gene encodes CDR1 MGHRA and CDR2 YSYEKL. V lost 1 base, J lost 9 bases, and 16 bases lay in between. The CDR3 length is 15 residues. Here the CDR3 DNA reads TGCGCCAGCAGCCAAGGGGGGATCGGTGGAGGTGAGCAGTTCTTC. Translating it yields CASSQGGIGGGEQFF.

The chain links TRBV5-1 to TRBJ1-6, with D tentatively TRBD1 (5 bases). V was trimmed by 4 bases and J by 7 bases, leaving 12 bases between them. Per the germline V gene, CDR1 is SGHRS and CDR2 is YFSETQ. This CDR3 spans 14 amino acids. Here the CDR3 reads CASSLDDRNSPLHF. CDR3 DNA sequence: TGCGCCAGCAGCCTAGACGACAGAAATTCACCCCTCCACTTT.

The V and J genes are TRBV9 and TRBJ2-3, with D perhaps matching TRBD2 (6 bases). CDR3 length equals 13 residues. V was shortened by 3 bases and J by 5 bases, with 10 bases between the two germline ends. Germline CDR1 and CDR2: SGDLS and YYNGEE. CDR3 sequence reads: CASSGPGLDTQYF. The DNA of the CDR3 is TGTGCCAGCAGCGGACCGGGACTAGATACGCAGTATTTT.

The rearrangement uses TRBV30 and TRBJ2-7; 10 bases agree with TRBD1. This CDR3 has 16 amino acids. Per the germline V gene, CDR1 is GTSNPN and CDR2 is SVGIG (reference sequence). V lost 1 base, J lost 4 bases, and 10 bases stayed unmatched. The CDR3, as DNA: TGTGCCTGGAGTGGAACAAGGGACAGGGGTTATTACGAGCAGTACTTC. Its protein product is CAWSGTRDRGYYEQYF.

The chain has TRBV7-2 and TRBJ1-5; TRBD1 is a possible D gene (6 bases). In germline, CDR1 is SGHTA, CDR2 FQGNSA. The CDR3 is 17 amino acids. V was pared by 5 bases and J by 2 bases, with 19 bases between. CDR3 in amino acids: CASSTLPGGLGNQPQHF. The DNA of the CDR3 is TGTGCCAGCAGCACACTCCCGGGGGGGCTTGGCAATCAGCCCCAGCATTTT.

About this clone: Different DNA sequences within this sample yield the same CDR3. This chain joins TRBV27 and TRBJ1-5, with TRBD1 matching 8 bases. CDR1 and CDR2 from the germline V gene are MNHEY and SMNVEV (reference sequence). The CDR3 sequence is 14 residues long. V lost 3 bases to trimming and J lost 5 bases; unmatched junction nucleotides: 3. CDR3: CASSFGQGDQPQHF. DNA for the CDR3: TGTGCCAGCAGTTTTGGACAGGGAGATCAGCCCCAGCATTTT.

The chain employs TRBV11-2 and TRBJ2-7; D not resolved. The CDR3 length is 12 residues. Germline CDR1 and CDR2: SGHAT and FQNNGV. Trimming removed 5 bases at V and 5 bases at J, with 10 bases between. In DNA form, the CDR3 reads TGTGCCAGCAGCCTTTTCGACAACGAGCAGTACTTC. This sequence encodes CASSLFDNEQYF. The full variable domain, in which reference TRBV11-2 and TRBJ2-7 provide the parts outside the CDR3, is EAGVAQSPRYKIIEKRQSVAFWCNPISGHATLYWYQQILGQGPKLLIQFQNNGVVDDSQLPKDRFSAERLKGVDSTLKIQPAKLEDSAVYLCASSLFDNEQYFGPGTRLTVT.

This rearrangement joins TRBV5-1 to TRBJ2-3, with 9 bases lining up with TRBD2. Germline loops: CDR1 SGHRS, CDR2 YFSETQ. This CDR3 spans 16 amino acids. V lost 2 bases to trimming and J lost 6 bases; unmatched junction nucleotides: 10. CDR3 region: CASSFGPGTSWDTQYF. CDR3 nucleotide sequence: TGCGCCAGCAGCTTCGGCCCCGGGACTAGCTGGGATACGCAGTATTTT.

The CDR3 region is CASSLTGGNEQFF. CDR3 DNA: TGTGCCAGCAGCTTGACAGGGGGGAATGAGCAGTTCTTC. The rearrangement links TRBV5-5 to TRBJ2-1, with 8 positions matching TRBD1. CDR1 and CDR2 (germline): SGHKS, YYEKEE (reference sequence). The CDR3 runs 13 residues. V shed 1 base and J 7 bases; nucleotides not matched to a gene: 1.

The chain has TRBV6-5 and TRBJ1-1; D is undetermined. The CDR3 is 15 residues long. CDR1 is MNHEY and CDR2 is SVGAGI in the germline V gene. Deletions cut 0 bases from V and 1 base from J, with 9 bases between. CDR3 amino acids: CASSYSRQENTEAFF. CDR3 DNA: TGTGCCAGCAGTTACTCGAGGCAGGAGAACACTGAAGCTTTCTTT.

The V gene is TRBV3-1 (or the pseudogene TRBV3-2), the J gene TRBJ2-3; TRBD2 aligns across 8 bases. The length of the CDR3 is 16 residues. Germline V gene lookup returns CDR1 LGHDT and CDR2 YNNKEL (reference sequence). The J segment lost 4 bases and the V segment lost 1 base, leaving 7 bases of the junction unmatched. The CDR3 spells CASSQGGISGADTQYF. Written as DNA, the CDR3 is TGTGCCAGCAGCCAAGGAGGGATTAGCGGGGCAGATACGCAGTATTTT.

The chain combines TRBV27 with TRBJ2-3; 9 bases line up with TRBD2. J was trimmed by 8 bases and V by 5 bases; bases with no gene match: 5. Germline CDR1 is MNHEY and CDR2 is SMNVEV (reference sequence). The CDR3 covers 13 residues. The CDR3 DNA reads as TGTGCCAGCAGTCCCCTTAGCGGGGGTACGCAGTATTTT. Translation gives CASSPLSGGTQYF.

The rearrangement joins TRBV27 to TRBJ1-1; unclear D gene. The germline CDR1 and CDR2 sequences are MNHEY and SMNVEV (reference sequence). V lost 0 bases and J lost 2, with 10 bases in between. CDR3 length equals 15 residues. CDR3 bases: TGTGCCAGCAGTTTATCCTCAGCTACCAACACTGAAGCTTTCTTT. Amino acids: CASSLSSATNTEAFF.

The rearrangement uses TRBV6-5 and TRBJ1-1; 8 bases are shared with TRBD1. V gave up 2 bases and J gave up 1 base; unmatched junction bases: 3. The germline V gene encodes CDR1 MNHEY and CDR2 SVGAGI. The length of the CDR3 is 15 residues. The CDR3: CASSYPGQGNTEAFF. In DNA form, the CDR3 reads TGTGCCAGCAGTTACCCCGGACAGGGGAACACTGAAGCTTTCTTT.

A note on this clone: At the DNA level, this CDR3 is encoded by other sequences in the same sample as well. V gene TRBV3-1 (or the pseudogene TRBV3-2) combines with J gene TRBJ1-2; D remains unclear. Deletions cut 0 bases from V and 4 bases from J, with 12 bases between. The CDR3 consists of 15 residues. Germline V lookup: CDR1 LGHDT, CDR2 YNNKEL (reference sequence). Here the CDR3 reads CASSQDLGGLYGYTF. Written as DNA, the CDR3 is TGTGCCAGCAGCCAAGATCTCGGAGGACTCTATGGCTACACCTTC.

V gene TRBV7-2 combines with J gene TRBJ2-2; TRBD2 matches 11 bases. Germline CDR1 is SGHTA and CDR2 is FQGNSA. This CDR3 comprises 16 residues. The J segment lost 3 bases and the V segment lost 5 bases, leaving 5 bases of the junction unmatched. The CDR3 sequence is CASSPLAGDHTGELFF. The CDR3 DNA sequence: TGTGCCAGCAGCCCACTAGCGGGGGACCACACCGGGGAGCTGTTTTTT.

V gene TRBV12-5 combines with J gene TRBJ1-1; D remains unclear. CDR1 and CDR2 from the germline V gene are LGHNT and FRNRAP. The CDR3 runs to 12 residues. Between the trimmed V and J ends, which lost 1 base and 7 bases, there was a span of 7 bases. CDR3 protein: CASGLGRSEAFF. CDR3 DNA sequence: TGTGCTAGTGGTTTGGGGAGAAGTGAAGCTTTCTTT.

The chain is built from TRBV2 and TRBJ1-1; no definite D call. Germline CDR1 reads SNHLY; CDR2 reads FYNNEI. The CDR3 totals 14 residues. Trimming took off 6 bases at V and 7 bases at J, with 18 bases between the two ends. The chain's CDR3 is CASRDPRETDEAFF. The DNA of the CDR3 is TGTGCCAGCAGAGACCCGAGGGAGACTGATGAAGCTTTCTTT.

The rearrangement uses TRBV19 and TRBJ1-3; the D is unclear. Germline V lookup: CDR1 LNHDA, CDR2 SQIVND (reference sequence). This CDR3 has 14 residues. Trimming stripped 3 bases from V and 0 bases from J, with 6 bases between. The CDR3 region is CASSIGISGNTIYF. CDR3 nucleotide sequence: TGTGCCAGTAGTATCGGAATCTCTGGAAACACCATATATTTT.

This sequence joins TRBV7-8 and TRBJ2-1, with D perhaps TRBD1 or TRBD2 (5 bases each). CDR1 is SGHVS and CDR2 is FQNEAQ in the germline V gene. V lost 3 bases to trimming and J lost 9 bases, with 18 bases between them. The CDR3 contains 15 residues. In DNA form, the CDR3 reads TGTGCCAGCAGCTTGAAGTCCCGGGGCCCTGGTGAGCAGTTCTTC. Its protein product is CASSLKSRGPGEQFF.

The gene calls are TRBV2 and TRBJ1-5, with 7 bases aligning to TRBD1. The CDR3 has 12 residues. Trimming took 9 bases from V and 2 from J; bases not matched to a gene: 1. Germline V gene data show CDR1 as SNHLY and CDR2 as FYNNEI. The CDR3: CASTGGNQPQHF. The CDR3 nucleotides read TGTGCCAGTACAGGGGGCAATCAGCCCCAGCATTTT. The full variable domain, completed using reference TRBV2 and TRBJ1-5, is EPEVTQTPSHQVTQMGQEVILRCVPISNHLYFYWYRQILGQKVEFLVSFYNNEISEKSEIFDDQFSVERPDGSNFTLKIRSTKLEDSAMYFCASTGGNQPQHFGDGTRLSIL.

The chain joins TRBV7-9 to TRBJ2-1, with TRBD2 as a possible D gene (6 bases). This CDR3 has 16 amino acids. The germline V gene has CDR1 SEHNR and CDR2 FQNEAQ (reference sequence). With 5 bases removed from V and 2 bases from J, the gap between germline ends came to 16 bases. Written as DNA, the CDR3 is TGTGCCAGCAGCCCCATCTTAGGGACTCCCTACAATGAGCAGTTCTTC. Translated, it gives CASSPILGTPYNEQFF.